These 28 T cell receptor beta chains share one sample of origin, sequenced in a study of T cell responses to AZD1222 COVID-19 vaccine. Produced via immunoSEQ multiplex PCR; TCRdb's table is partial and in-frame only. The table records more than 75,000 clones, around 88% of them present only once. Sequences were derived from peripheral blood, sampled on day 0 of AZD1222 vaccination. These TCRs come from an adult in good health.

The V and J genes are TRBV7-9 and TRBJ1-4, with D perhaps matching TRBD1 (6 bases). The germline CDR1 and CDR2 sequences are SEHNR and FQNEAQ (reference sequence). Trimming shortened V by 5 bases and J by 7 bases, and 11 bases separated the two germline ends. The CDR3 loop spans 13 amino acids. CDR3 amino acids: CASSGGQSEKLFF. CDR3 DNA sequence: TGTGCCAGCAGCGGGGGACAAAGTGAAAAACTGTTTTTT. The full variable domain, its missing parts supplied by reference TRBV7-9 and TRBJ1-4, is DTGVSQNPRHKITKRGQNVTFRCDPISEHNRLYWYRQTLGQGPEFLTYFQNEAQLEKSRLLSDRFSAERPKGSFSTLEIQRTEQGDSAMYLCASSGGQSEKLFFGSGTQLSVL.

The CDR3 DNA follows: TGTGCCAGCGGGAGGGACAGGGCTAATGAAAAACTGTTTTTT. Translation: CASGRDRANEKLFF. The chain links TRBV6-5 to TRBJ1-4; 9 bases agree with TRBD1. The CDR3 extends over 14 amino acids. Germline V CDR1 and CDR2: MNHEY, SVGAGI. Trimming took 8 bases from V and 3 from J; bases not matched to a gene: 4.

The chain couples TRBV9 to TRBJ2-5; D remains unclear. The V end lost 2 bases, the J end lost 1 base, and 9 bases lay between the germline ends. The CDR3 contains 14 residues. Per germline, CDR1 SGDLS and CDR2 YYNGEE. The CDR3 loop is CASSVKGTQETQYF. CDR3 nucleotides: TGTGCCAGCAGCGTCAAGGGTACCCAAGAGACCCAGTACTTC. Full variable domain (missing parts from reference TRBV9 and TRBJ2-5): DSGVTQTPKHLITATGQRVTLRCSPRSGDLSVYWYQQSLDQGLQFLIQYYNGEERAKGNILERFSAQQFPDLHSELNLSSLELGDSALYFCASSVKGTQETQYFGPGTRLLVL.

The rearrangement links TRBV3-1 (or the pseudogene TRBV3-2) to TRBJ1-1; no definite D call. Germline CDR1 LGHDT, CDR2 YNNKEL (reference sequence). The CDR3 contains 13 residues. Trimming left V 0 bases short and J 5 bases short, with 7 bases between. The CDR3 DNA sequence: TGTGCCAGCAGCCAAGATCGCGGAACTGAAGCTTTCTTT. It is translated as CASSQDRGTEAFF.

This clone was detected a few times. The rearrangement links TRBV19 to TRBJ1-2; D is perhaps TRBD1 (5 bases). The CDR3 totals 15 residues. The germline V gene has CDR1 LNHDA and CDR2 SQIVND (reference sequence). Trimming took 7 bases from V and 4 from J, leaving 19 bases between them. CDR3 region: CASNHPSGAGYGYTF. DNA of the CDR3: TGTGCCAGTAACCACCCGAGCGGGGCTGGCTATGGCTACACCTTC.

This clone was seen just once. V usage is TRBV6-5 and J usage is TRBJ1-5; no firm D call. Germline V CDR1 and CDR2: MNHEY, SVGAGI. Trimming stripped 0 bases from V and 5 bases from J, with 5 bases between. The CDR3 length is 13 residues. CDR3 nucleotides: TGTGCCAGCAGTTACTCTTGGGATCAGCCCCAGCATTTT. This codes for CASSYSWDQPQHF.

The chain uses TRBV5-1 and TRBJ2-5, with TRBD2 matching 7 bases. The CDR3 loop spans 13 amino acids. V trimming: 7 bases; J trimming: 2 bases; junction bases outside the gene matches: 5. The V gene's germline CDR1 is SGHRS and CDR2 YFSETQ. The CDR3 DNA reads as TGCGCCAGCTCCCGGGGGGATCAAGAGACCCAGTACTTC. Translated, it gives CASSRGDQETQYF.

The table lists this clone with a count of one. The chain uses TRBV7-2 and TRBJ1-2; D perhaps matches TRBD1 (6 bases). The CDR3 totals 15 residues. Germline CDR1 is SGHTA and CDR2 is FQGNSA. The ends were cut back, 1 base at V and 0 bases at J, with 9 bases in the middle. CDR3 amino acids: CASSLDWTANYGYTF. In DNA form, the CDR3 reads TGTGCCAGCAGCTTAGATTGGACAGCTAACTATGGCTACACCTTC. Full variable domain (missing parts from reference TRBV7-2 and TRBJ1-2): GAGVSQSPSNKVTEKGKDVELRCDPISGHTALYWYRQSLGQGLEFLIYFQGNSAPDKSGLPSDRFSAERTGGSVSTLTIQRTQQEDSAVYLCASSLDWTANYGYTFGSGTRLTVV.

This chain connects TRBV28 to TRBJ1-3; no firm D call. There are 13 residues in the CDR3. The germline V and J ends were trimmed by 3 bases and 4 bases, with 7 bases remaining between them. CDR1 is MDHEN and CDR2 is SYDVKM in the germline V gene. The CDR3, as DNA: TGTGCCAGCAGTTTTTTATCAGGAAACACCATATATTTT. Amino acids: CASSFLSGNTIYF.

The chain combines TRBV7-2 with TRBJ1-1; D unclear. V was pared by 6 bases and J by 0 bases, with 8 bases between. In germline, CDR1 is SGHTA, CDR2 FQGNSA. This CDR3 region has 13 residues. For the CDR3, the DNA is TGTGCCAGCAGTCCCCGGCTGAACACTGAAGCTTTCTTT. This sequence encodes CASSPRLNTEAFF.

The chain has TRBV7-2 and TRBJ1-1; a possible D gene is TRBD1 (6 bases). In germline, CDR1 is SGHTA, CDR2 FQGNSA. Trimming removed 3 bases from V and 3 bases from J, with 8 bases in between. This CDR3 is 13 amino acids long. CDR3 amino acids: CASSFNRDTEAFF. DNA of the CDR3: TGTGCCAGCAGCTTTAACAGGGACACTGAAGCTTTCTTT.

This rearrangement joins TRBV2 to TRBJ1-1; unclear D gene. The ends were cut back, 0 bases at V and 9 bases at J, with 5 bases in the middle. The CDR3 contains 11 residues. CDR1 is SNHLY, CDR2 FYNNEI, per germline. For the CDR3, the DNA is TGTGCCAGCAGTGAAGCGCCTAAAGCTTTCTTT. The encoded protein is CASSEAPKAFF.

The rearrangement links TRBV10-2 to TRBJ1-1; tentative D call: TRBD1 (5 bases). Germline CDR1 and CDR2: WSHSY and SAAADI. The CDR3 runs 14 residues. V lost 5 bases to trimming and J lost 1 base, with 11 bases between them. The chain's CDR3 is CASSKGTANTEAFF. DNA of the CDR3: TGCGCCAGCAGTAAAGGGACGGCGAACACTGAAGCTTTCTTT.

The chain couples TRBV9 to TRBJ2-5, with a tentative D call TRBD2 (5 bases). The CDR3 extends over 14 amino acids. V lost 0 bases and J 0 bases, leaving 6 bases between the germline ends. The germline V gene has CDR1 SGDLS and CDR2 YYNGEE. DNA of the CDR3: TGTGCCAGCAGCGTAGGAGGGAACCAAGAGACCCAGTACTTC. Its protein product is CASSVGGNQETQYF.

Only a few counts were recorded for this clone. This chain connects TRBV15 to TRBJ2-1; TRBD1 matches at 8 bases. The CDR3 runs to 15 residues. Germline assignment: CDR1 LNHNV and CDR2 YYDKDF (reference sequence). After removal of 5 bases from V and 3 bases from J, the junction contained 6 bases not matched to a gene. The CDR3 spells CATSLTGALYNEQFF. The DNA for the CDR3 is TGTGCCACCAGCTTGACAGGGGCCCTCTACAATGAGCAGTTCTTC. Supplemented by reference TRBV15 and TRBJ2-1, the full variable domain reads DAMVIQNPRYQVTQFGKPVTLSCSQTLNHNVMYWYQQKSSQAPKLLFHYYDKDFNNEADTPDNFQSRRPNTSFCFLDIRSPGLGDTAMYLCATSLTGALYNEQFFGPGTRLTVL.

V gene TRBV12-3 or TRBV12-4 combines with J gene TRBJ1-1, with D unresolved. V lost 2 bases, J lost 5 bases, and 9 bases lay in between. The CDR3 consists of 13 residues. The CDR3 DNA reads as TGTGCCAGCAGTTTAAGTGGGGAAACTGAAGCTTTCTTT. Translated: CASSLSGETEAFF.

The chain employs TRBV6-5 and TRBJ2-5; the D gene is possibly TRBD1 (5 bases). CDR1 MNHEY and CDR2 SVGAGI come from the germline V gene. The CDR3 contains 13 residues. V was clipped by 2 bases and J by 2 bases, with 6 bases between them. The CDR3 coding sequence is TGTGCCAGCAGTTACGGGGCGCAAGAGACCCAGTACTTC. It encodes CASSYGAQETQYF.

The DNA for the CDR3 is TGTGCCAGCAGCTTAGATGGGGCTAGGGTGTTTTTT. Translation: CASSLDGARVFF. The V gene is TRBV7-3, the J gene TRBJ1-4; tentative D call: TRBD1 (5 bases). The germline V and J ends were trimmed by 2 bases and 15 bases, with 13 bases remaining between them. The germline V gene encodes CDR1 SGHTA and CDR2 FQGTGA. This CDR3 spans 12 amino acids.

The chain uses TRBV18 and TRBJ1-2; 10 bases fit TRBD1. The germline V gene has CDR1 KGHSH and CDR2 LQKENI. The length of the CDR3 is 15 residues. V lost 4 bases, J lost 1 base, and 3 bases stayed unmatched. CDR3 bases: TGTGCCAGCTCACTAGGGACAGGGGATAACTATGGCTACACCTTC. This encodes CASSLGTGDNYGYTF. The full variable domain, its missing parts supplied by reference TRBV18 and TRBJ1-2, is NAGVMQNPRHLVRRRGQEARLRCSPMKGHSHVYWYRQLPEEGLKFMVYLQKENIIDESGMPKERFSAEFPKEGPSILRIQQVVRGDSAAYFCASSLGTGDNYGYTFGSGTRLTVV.

Here the CDR3 DNA reads TGTGCCAGCAGTTGGACAGGGAGCGAAAACACCATATATTTT. The encoded protein is CASSWTGSENTIYF. The V gene is TRBV2, the J gene TRBJ1-3; 8 bases align to TRBD1. CDR3 size: 14 residues. Germline CDR1 SNHLY, CDR2 FYNNEI. V shed 5 bases, J shed 6 bases, and the junction held 6 bases outside the gene matches.

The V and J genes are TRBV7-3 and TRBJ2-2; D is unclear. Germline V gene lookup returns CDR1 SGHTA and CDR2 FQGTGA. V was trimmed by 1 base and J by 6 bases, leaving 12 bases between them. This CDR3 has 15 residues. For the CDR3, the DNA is TGTGCCAGCAGCTTAAGTACAAGGACGGCCGGGGAGCTGTTTTTT. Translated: CASSLSTRTAGELFF.

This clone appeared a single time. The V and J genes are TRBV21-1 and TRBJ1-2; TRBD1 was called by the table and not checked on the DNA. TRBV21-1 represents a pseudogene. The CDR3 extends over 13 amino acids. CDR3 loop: CANKGQGVTSYTF. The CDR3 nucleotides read TGTGCCAACAAGGGACAGGGGGTTACGAGCTACACCTTC.

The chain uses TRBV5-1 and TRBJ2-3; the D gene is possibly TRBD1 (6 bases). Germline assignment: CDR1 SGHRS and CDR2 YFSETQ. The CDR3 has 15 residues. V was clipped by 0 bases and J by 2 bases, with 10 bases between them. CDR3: CASSLDRADTDTQYF. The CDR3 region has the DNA TGCGCCAGCAGCTTGGACAGGGCGGACACAGATACGCAGTATTTT.

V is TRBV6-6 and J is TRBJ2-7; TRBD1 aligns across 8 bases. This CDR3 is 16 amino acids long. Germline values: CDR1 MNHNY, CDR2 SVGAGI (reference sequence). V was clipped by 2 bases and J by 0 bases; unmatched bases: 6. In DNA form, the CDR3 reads TGTGCCAGCAGTTACGGGACAGGAGTGAGCTCCTACGAGCAGTACTTC. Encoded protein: CASSYGTGVSSYEQYF.

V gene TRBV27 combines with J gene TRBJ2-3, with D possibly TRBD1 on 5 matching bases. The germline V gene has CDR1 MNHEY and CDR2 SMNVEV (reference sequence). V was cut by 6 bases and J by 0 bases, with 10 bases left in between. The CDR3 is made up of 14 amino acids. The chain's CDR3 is CASSRTPSTDTQYF. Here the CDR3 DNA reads TGTGCCAGCAGCCGGACACCAAGCACAGATACGCAGTATTTT.

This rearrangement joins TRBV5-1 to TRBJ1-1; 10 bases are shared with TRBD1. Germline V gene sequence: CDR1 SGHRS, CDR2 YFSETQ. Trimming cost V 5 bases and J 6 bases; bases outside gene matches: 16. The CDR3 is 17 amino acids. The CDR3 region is CASRRQGASIGYSEAFF. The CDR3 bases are TGCGCCAGCAGGAGACAGGGGGCGTCTATCGGGTACTCTGAAGCTTTCTTT.

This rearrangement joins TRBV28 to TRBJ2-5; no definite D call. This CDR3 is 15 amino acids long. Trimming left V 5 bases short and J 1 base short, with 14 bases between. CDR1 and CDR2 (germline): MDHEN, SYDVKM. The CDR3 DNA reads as TGTGCCAGCAGTGGCCGGGTCTTGGGCCAAGAGACCCAGTACTTC. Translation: CASSGRVLGQETQYF. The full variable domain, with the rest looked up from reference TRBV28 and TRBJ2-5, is DVKVTQSSRYLVKRTGEKVFLECVQDMDHENMFWYRQDPGLGLRLIYFSYDVKMKEKGDIPEGYSVSREKKERFSLILESASTNQTSMYLCASSGRVLGQETQYFGPGTRLLVL.

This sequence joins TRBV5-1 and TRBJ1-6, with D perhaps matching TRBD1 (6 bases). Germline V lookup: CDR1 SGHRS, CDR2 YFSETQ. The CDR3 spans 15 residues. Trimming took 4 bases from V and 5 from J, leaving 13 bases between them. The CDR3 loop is CASSDQGLDNSPLHF. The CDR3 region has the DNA TGCGCCAGCAGCGATCAGGGGTTGGATAATTCACCCCTCCACTTT.